This T cell receptor beta chain is drawn from a study of cytomegalovirus exposure and HLA in healthy donors. Clones were read by immunoSEQ multiplex PCR, and TCRdb kept only the in-frame ones, dropping some. The sample holds around 300,000 clones, around nine tenths seen once. Germline-derived CDR1 and CDR2 are MNHNS and SASEGT. The CDR3 spans 13 residues. Trimming stripped 3 bases from V and 2 bases from J, with 5 bases between. This chain links TRBV6-1 with TRBJ1-5; D remains ambiguous. Sequencing input: PBMCs. The TCR was taken from a woman aged 18 to 35 in good health and CMV-seronegative. CDR3 sequence: CASSDEGNQPQHF. The CDR3 nucleotides read TGTGCCAGCAGTGACGAGGGCAATCAGCCCCAGCATTTT.